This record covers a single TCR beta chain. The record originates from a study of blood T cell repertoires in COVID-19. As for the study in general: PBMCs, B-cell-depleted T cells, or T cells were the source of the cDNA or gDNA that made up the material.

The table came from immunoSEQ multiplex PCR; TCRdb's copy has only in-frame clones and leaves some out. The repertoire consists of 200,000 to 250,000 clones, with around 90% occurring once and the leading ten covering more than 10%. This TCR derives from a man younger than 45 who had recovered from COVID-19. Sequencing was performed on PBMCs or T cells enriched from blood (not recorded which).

The chain's CDR3 is CASRPLQRAGDNEKLFF. CDR3 nucleotides: TGTGCCAGCAGGCCGTTACAGAGGGCAGGGGATAATGAAAAACTGTTTTTT. The V and J genes are TRBV27 and TRBJ1-4; tentatively, D is TRBD1 (6 bases). The V gene's germline CDR1 is MNHEY and CDR2 SMNVEV (reference sequence). The length of the CDR3 is 17 residues. V lost 6 bases to trimming and J lost 4 bases, with 21 bases between them.